This T cell receptor beta chain derives from a study of response to subunit inactivated influenza vaccine (dated by TCRdb to 2017 to 2018). Study-wide context: Deep quantitative T cell receptor repertoire profiling was used in the study to track responses to a trivalent subunit inactivated influenza vaccine. The paper's findings and limits, for the study overall: According to the authors, only a limited number of new T cells may be recruited by each seasonal influenza vaccination.

The library came from RT-PCR. Sequencing instrument: Illumina HiSeq 2500. The raw public reads went through TCRdb reprocessing: fastp at Q25, MiXCR clone calling, in-frame beta chains kept. When rows share a CDR3 protein, they turn into one entry using the most common DNA and genes. Across this sample there are 500,000 to 550,000 distinct CDR3 sequences, with 6% to 9% seen only once. Together, the top ten hold 13% of the sample. CDR1 and CDR2 (KGHSH, LQKENI) derive from the germline V gene. The CDR3 measures 14 amino acids from cysteine to phenylalanine. The retained sequence is limited to the CDR3, 42 bases, with the frame set at the first base. V lost 8 bases and J lost 2 bases; the stretch between them is 16 bases long. This clonotype was seen many times. Its antigen is unknown. No base quality information exists; no much larger clone differs at one position.

The rearranged segments are TRBV18 and TRBJ2-7; the D gene is possibly TRBD1 or TRBD2, each agreeing over 5 bases. Specimen: PBMCs from blood, collected about 23 months after vaccination. This clonotype was obtained from a man aged 50 to 75 who received an inactivated influenza vaccine. Donor details come from another sample of the same person, matched by shared clones. This receptor has the CDR3 CASSPRDGAYEQYF. The DNA sequence reads TGTGCCAGCAGCCCCCGGGACGGAGCCTACGAGCAGTACTTC. With the rest looked up from the reference TRBV18 and TRBJ2-7 genes rather than sequenced, the full variable domain is NAGVMQNPRHLVRRRGQEARLRCSPMKGHSHVYWYRQLPEEGLKFMVYLQKENIIDESGMPKERFSAEFPKEGPSILRIQQVVRGDSAAYFCASSPRDGAYEQYFGPGTRLTVT.